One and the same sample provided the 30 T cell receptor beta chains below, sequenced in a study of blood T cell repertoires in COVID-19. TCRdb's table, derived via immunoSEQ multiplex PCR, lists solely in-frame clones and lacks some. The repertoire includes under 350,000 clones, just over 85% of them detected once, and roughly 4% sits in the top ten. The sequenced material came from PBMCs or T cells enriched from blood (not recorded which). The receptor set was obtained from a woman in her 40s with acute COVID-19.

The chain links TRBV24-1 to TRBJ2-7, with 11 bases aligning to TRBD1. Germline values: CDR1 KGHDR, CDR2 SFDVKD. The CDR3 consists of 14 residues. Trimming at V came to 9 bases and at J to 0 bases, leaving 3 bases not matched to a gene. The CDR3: CATQGQGASYEQYF. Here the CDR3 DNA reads TGTGCCACCCAAGGACAGGGGGCCTCCTACGAGCAGTACTTC.

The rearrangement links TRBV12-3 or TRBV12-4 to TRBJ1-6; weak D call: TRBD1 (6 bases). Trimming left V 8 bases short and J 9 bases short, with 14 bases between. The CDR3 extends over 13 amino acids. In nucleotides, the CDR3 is TGTGCCAGCGCCCGCGAAGGGGGTTCACCCCTCCACTTT. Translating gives CASAREGGSPLHF.

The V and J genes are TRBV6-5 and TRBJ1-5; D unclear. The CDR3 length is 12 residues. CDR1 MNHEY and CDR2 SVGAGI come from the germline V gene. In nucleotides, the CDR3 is TGTGCTACGACGGGTAGCAATCAGCCCCAGCATTTT. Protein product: CATTGSNQPQHF.

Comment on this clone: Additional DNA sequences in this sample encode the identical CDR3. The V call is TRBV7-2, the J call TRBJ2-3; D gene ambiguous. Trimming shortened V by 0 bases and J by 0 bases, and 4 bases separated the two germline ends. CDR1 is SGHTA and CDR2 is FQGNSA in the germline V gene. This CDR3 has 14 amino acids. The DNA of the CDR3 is TGTGCCAGCAGCTTAGCGGCTAGCACAGATACGCAGTATTTT. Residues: CASSLAASTDTQYF.

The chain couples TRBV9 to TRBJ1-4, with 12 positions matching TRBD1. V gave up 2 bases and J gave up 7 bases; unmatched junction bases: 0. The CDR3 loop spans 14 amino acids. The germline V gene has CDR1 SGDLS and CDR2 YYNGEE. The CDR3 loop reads CASSVGQGAEKLFF. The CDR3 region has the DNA TGTGCCAGCAGCGTGGGACAGGGGGCTGAAAAACTGTTTTTT.

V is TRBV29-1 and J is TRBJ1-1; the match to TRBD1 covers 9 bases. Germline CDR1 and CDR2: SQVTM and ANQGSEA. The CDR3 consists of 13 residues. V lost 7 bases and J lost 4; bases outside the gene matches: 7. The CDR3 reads CSGRTGVSTEAFF. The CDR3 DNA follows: TGCAGCGGACGGACAGGGGTAAGCACTGAAGCTTTCTTT.

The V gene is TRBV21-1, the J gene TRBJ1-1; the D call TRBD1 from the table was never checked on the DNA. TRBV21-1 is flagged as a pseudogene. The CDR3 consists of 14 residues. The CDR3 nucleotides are TGTGCCAGCAGCACACAGGGGTATTGGACTGAAGCTTTCTTT. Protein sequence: CASSTQGYWTEAFF.

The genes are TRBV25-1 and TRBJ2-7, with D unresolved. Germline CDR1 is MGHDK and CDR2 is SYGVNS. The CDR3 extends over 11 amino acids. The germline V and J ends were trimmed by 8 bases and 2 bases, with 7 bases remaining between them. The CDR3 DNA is TGTGCCAGCGGGCGACCCTACGAGCAGTACTTC. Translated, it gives CASGRPYEQYF.

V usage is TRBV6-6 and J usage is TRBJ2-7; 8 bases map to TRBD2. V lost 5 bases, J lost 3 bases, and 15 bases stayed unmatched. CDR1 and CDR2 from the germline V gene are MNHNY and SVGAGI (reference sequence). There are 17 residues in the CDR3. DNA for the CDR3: TGTGCCAGCAGTCGGGGACTTAAGCGGGAGACATACTACGAGCAGTACTTC. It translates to CASSRGLKRETYYEQYF.

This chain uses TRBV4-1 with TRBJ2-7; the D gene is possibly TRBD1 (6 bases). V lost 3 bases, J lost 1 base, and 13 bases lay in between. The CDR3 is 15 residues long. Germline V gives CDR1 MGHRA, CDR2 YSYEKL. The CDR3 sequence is CASSQNAGTSYEQYF. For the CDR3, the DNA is TGCGCCAGCAGCCAGAACGCCGGGACATCCTACGAGCAGTACTTC.

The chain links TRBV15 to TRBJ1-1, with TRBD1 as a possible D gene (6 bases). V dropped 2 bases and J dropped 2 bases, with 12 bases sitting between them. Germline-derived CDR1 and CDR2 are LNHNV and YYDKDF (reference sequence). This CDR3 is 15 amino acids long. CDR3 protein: CATSRSRTDNTEAFF. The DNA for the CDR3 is TGTGCCACCAGCAGATCCCGGACAGACAACACTGAAGCTTTCTTT. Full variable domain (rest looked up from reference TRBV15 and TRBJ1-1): DAMVIQNPRYQVTQFGKPVTLSCSQTLNHNVMYWYQQKSSQAPKLLFHYYDKDFNNEADTPDNFQSRRPNTSFCFLDIRSPGLGDTAMYLCATSRSRTDNTEAFFGQGTRLTVV.

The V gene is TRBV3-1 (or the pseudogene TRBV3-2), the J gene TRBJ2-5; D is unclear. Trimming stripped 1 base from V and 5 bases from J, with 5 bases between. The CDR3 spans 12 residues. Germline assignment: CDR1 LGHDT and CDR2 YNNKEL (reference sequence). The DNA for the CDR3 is TGTGCCAGCAGCCAAGTTTCGGAGACCCAGTACTTC. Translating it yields CASSQVSETQYF.

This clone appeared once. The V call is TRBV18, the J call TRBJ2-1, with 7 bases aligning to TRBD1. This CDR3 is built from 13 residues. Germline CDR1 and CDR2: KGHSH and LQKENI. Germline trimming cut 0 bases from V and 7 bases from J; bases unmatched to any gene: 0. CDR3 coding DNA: TGTGCCAGCTCACCACCGACAGGGAATGAGCAGTTCTTC. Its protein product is CASSPPTGNEQFF.

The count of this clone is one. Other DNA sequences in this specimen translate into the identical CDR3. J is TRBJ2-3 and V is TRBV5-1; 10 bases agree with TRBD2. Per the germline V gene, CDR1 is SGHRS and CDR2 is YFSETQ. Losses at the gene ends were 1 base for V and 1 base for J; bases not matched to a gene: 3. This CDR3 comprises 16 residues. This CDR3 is CASSLQLAGGTDTQYF. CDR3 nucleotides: TGCGCCAGCAGCTTGCAGCTAGCGGGGGGCACAGATACGCAGTATTTT.

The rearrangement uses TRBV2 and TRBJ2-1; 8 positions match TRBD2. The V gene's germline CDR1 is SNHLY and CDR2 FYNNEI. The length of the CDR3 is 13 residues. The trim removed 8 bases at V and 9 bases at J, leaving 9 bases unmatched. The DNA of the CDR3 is TGTGCCAGCGGGCGGGAGGTAACAGGTGAGCAGTTCTTC. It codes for CASGREVTGEQFF.

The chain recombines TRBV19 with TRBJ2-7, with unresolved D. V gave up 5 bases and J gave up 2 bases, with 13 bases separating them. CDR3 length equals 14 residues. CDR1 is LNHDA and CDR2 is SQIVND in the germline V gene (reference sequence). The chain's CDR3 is CASSRRPSTYEQYF. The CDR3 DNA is TGTGCCAGTAGTCGGAGACCGTCTACCTACGAGCAGTACTTC.

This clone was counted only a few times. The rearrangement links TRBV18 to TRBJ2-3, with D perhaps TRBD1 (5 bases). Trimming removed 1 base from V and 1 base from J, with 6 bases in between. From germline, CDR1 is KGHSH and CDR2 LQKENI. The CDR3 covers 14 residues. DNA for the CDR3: TGTGCCAGCTCACCACAGGGGCGCACAGATACGCAGTATTTT. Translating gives CASSPQGRTDTQYF.

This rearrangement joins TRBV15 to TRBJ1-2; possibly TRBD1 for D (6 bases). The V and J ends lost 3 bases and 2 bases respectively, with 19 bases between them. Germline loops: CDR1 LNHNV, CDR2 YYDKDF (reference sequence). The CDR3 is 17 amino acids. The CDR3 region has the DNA TGTGCCACCAGCAGGACGACCCGGGACACCAGAAACTATGGCTACACCTTC. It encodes CATSRTTRDTRNYGYTF.

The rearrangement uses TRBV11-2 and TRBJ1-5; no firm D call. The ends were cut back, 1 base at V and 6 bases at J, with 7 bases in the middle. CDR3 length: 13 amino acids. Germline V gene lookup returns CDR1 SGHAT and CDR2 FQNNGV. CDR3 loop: CASSLGGGQPQHF. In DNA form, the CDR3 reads TGTGCCAGCAGCTTAGGCGGTGGTCAGCCCCAGCATTTT.

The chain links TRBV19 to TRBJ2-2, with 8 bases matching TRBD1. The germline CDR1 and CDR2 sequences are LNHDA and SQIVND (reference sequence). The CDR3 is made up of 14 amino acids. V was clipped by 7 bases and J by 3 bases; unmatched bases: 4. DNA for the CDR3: TGTGCCAGTACGACAGGGGATTACACCGGGGAGCTGTTTTTT. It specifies CASTTGDYTGELFF.

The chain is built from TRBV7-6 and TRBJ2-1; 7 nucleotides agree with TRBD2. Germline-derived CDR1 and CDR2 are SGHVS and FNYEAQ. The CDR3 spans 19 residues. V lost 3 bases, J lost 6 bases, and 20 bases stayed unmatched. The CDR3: CASSFSWGSSGRLINEQFF. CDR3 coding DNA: TGTGCCAGCAGCTTTAGTTGGGGCTCTAGCGGCCGGCTCATCAATGAGCAGTTCTTC.

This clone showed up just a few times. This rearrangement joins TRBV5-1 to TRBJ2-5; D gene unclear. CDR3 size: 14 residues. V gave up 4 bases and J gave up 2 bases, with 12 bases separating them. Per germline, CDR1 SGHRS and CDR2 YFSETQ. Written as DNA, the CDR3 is TGCGCCAGCAGCCACAACGTCCCGCAAGAGACCCAGTACTTC. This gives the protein CASSHNVPQETQYF. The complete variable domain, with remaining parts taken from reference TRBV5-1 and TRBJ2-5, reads KAGVTQTPRYLIKTRGQQVTLSCSPISGHRSVSWYQQTPGQGLQFLFEYFSETQRNKGNFPGRFSGRQFSNSRSEMNVSTLELGDSALYLCASSHNVPQETQYFGPGTRLLVL.

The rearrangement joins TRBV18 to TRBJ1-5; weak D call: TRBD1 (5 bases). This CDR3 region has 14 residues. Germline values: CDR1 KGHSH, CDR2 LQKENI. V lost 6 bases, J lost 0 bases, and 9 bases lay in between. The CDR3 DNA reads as TGTGCCAGCTCGTCGACAGTTAGCAATCAGCCCCAGCATTTT. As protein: CASSSTVSNQPQHF.

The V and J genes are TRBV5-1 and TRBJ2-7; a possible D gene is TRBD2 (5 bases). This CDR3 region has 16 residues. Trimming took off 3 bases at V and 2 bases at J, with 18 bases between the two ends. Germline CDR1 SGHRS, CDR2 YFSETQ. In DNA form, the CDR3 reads TGCGCCAGCAGCTCTAAGGAGCGGCAAGAAACCTACGAGCAGTACTTC. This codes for CASSSKERQETYEQYF.

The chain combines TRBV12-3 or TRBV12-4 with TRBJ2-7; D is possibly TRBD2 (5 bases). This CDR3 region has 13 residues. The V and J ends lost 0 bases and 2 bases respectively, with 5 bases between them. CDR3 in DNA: TGTGCCAGCAGTTTAGCCGGGACCTACGAGCAGTACTTC. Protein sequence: CASSLAGTYEQYF.

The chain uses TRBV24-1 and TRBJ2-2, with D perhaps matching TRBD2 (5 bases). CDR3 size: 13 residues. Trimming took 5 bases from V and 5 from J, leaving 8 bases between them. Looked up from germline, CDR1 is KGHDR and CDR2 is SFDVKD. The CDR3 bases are TGTGCCACCAGTGCCACGGGAACCGGGGAGCTGTTTTTT. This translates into CATSATGTGELFF.

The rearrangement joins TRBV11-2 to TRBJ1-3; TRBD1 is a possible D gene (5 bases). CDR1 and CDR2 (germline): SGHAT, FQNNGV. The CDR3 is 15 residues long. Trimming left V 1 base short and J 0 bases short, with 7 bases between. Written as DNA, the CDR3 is TGTGCCAGCAGCTTAGGGCAGGGCTCTGGAAACACCATATATTTT. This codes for CASSLGQGSGNTIYF.

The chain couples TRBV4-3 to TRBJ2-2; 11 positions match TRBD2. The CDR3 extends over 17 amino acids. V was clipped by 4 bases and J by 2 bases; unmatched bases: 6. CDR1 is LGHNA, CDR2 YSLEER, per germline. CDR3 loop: CASSRALAGANTGELFF. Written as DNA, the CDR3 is TGCGCCAGCAGCCGGGCACTAGCGGGGGCCAACACCGGGGAGCTGTTTTTT.

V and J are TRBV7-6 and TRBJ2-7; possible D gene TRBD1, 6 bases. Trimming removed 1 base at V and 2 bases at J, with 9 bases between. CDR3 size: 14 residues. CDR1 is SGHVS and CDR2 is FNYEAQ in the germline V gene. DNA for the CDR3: TGTGCCAGCAGCTTAGAGGGGGACGCCTACGAGCAGTACTTC. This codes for CASSLEGDAYEQYF.

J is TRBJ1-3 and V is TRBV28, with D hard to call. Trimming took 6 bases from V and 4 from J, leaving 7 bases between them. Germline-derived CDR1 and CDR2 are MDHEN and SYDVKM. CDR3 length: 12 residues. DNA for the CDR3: TGTGCCAGCAGAGGAGGGGGAAACACCATATATTTT. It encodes CASRGGGNTIYF.